This TCR beta chain was sequenced during a study of CD8+CD57+ T cells in acquired aplastic anemia. The overall study: DNA from sorted CD4+ and CD8+ cells averaged around 3.5 ug. Study observations and caveats: Significant differences in CD8+ Simpson's diversity were not observed between patients and controls. Between patients and controls, about 30 CD8+ CDR3 sequences were found in common.

Comments on this clonotype: Its antigen is undetermined.

Patients included in sequencing had previously demonstrated CD8+CD57+ cell expansion by flow cytometry. Severe acquired aplastic anemia was present in every patient. The study profiled TCR beta VDJ and CDR3 using genomic DNA as template. Using its own MiXCR run on the reads, TCRdb lists one record per CDR3 protein. The table lists 400,000 to 600,000 distinct CDR3 sequences, under 40% of them singletons. V lost 5 bases, J lost 10 bases, and 15 bases lay in between. The length of the CDR3 is 13 residues. Germline V gene data show CDR1 as SGHVS and CDR2 as FNYEAQ. V and J are TRBV7-6 and TRBJ2-1; D remains unclear. Sequenced: sorted CD4+, CD8+, or CD8+CD57+ T cells (not recorded which) from PBMCs. The TCR comes from a human donor with aplastic anemia. The CDR3 nucleotides read TGTGCCAGCAGCGGTGACTTACTATGGGAGCAGTTCTTC. This gives the protein CASSGDLLWEQFF.